The clone carrying this TCR beta chain was observed a handful of times. The sample originates from a study of cytomegalovirus exposure and HLA in healthy donors. PCR amplification relied on 60 Vbeta primers (plus 13 Jbeta primers). Clones were read by immunoSEQ multiplex PCR, and TCRdb kept only the in-frame ones, dropping some. The data hold 90,000 to 150,000 clones, with 15% to 17% observed a single time. The CDR3 contains 14 residues. The ends were cut back, 6 bases at V and 8 bases at J, with 16 bases in the middle. Germline V gene lookup returns CDR1 MDHEN and CDR2 SYDVKM. This clonotype originated in a woman aged 18-29 years in good health and CMV-seronegative. Specimen: PBMCs. This sequence joins TRBV28 and TRBJ2-2; D possibly corresponds to TRBD1 (5 bases). The CDR3 spells CASSTSLGAGELFF. CDR3 DNA: TGTGCCAGCAGCACCAGTCTAGGGGCTGGGGAGCTGTTTTTT. Variable domain in full (rest from reference TRBV28 and TRBJ2-2): DVKVTQSSRYLVKRTGEKVFLECVQDMDHENMFWYRQDPGLGLRLIYFSYDVKMKEKGDIPEGYSVSREKKERFSLILESASTNQTSMYLCASSTSLGAGELFFGEGSRLTVL.